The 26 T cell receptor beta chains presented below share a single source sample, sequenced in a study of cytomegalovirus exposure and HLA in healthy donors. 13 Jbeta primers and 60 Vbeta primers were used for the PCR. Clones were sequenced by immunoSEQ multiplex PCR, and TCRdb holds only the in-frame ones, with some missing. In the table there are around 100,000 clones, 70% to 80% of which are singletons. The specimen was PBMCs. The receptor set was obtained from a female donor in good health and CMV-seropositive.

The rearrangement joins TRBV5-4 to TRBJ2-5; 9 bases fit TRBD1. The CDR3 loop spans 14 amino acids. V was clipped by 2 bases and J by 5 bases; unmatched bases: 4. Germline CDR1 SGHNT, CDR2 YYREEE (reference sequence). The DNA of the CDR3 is TGTGCCAGCAGCTTCGGGACAGGGCGGGAGACCCAGTACTTC. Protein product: CASSFGTGRETQYF.

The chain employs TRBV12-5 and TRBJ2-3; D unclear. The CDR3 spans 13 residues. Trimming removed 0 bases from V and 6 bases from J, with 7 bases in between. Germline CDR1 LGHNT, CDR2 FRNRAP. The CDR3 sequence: CASGLVNQDTQYF. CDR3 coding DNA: TGTGCTAGTGGTTTGGTAAACCAGGATACGCAGTATTTT. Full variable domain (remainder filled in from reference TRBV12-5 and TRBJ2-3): DARVTQTPRHKVTEMGQEVTMRCQPILGHNTVFWYRQTMMQGLELLAYFRNRAPLDDSGMPKDRFSAEMPDATLATLKIQPSEPRDSAVYFCASGLVNQDTQYFGPGTRLTVL.

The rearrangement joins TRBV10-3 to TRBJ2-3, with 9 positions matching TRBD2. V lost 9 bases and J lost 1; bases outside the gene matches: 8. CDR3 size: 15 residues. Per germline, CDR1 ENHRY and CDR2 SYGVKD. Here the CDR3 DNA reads TGTGCCATAAACCGGGGACTAGCTGGCACAGATACGCAGTATTTT. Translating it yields CAINRGLAGTDTQYF.

CDR3 protein: CASRLDRGEQYF. The CDR3 DNA sequence: TGTGCCAGCAGGCTCGACAGGGGCGAGCAGTACTTC. The chain recombines TRBV5-4 with TRBJ2-7; 8 bases fit TRBD1. J lost 6 bases, V lost 5 bases, and 4 bases had no gene match. The germline gives CDR1 SGHNT, CDR2 YYREEE (reference sequence). CDR3 length: 12 amino acids.

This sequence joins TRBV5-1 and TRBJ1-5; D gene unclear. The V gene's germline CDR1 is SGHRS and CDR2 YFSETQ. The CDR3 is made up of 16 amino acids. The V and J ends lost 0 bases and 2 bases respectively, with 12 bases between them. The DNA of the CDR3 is TGCGCCAGCAGCTTGGATCCAACTGGTGGCAATCAGCCCCAGCATTTT. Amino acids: CASSLDPTGGNQPQHF.

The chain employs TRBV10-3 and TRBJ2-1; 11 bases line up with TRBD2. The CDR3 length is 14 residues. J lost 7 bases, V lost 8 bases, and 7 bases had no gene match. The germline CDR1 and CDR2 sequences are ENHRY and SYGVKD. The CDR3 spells CAIGTSGSRNEQFF. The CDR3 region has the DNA TGTGCCATCGGCACTAGCGGGAGCCGGAATGAGCAGTTCTTC.

The chain's CDR3 is CASSPRGSGRNGEQFF. In nucleotides, the CDR3 is TGTGCCAGCAGTCCCCGGGGTAGCGGGAGGAATGGTGAGCAGTTCTTC. The rearrangement links TRBV28 to TRBJ2-1; 10 positions agree with TRBD2. V shed 5 bases and J 9 bases; nucleotides not matched to a gene: 13. Germline CDR1 MDHEN, CDR2 SYDVKM. This CDR3 is 16 amino acids long.

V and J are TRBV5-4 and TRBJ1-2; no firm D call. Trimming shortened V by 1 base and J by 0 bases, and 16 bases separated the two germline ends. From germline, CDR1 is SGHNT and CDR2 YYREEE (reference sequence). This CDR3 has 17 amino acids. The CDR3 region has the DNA TGTGCCAGCAGCTTGCGACGGTTCGGAGTCGCTAACTATGGCTACACCTTC. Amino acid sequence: CASSLRRFGVANYGYTF.

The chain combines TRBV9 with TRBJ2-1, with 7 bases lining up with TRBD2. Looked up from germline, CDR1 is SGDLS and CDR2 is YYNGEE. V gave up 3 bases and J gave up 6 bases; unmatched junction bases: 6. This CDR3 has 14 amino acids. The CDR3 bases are TGTGCCAGCAGCGGGCGACTAGCCGGCAATGAGCAGTTCTTC. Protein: CASSGRLAGNEQFF. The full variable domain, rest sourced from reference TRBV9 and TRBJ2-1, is DSGVTQTPKHLITATGQRVTLRCSPRSGDLSVYWYQQSLDQGLQFLIQYYNGEERAKGNILERFSAQQFPDLHSELNLSSLELGDSALYFCASSGRLAGNEQFFGPGTRLTVL.

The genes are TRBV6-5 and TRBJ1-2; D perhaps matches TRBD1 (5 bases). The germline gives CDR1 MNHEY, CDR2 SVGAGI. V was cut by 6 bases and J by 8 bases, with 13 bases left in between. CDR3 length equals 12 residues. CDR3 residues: CASSSGQGGYTF. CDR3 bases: TGTGCCAGCAGCTCTGGACAAGGGGGCTACACCTTC.

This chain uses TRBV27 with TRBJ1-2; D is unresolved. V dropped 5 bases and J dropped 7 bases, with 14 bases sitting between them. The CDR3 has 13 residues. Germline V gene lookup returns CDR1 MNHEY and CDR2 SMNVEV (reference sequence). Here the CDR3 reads CASSASGIGGYTF. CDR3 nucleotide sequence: TGTGCCAGCAGTGCCTCGGGAATAGGTGGCTACACCTTC.

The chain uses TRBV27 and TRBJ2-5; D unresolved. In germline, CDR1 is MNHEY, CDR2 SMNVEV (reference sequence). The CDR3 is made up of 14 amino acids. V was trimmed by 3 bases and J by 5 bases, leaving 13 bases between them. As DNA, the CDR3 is TGTGCCAGCAGTTTTAGGAGTCGGTGGGAGACCCAGTACTTC. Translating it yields CASSFRSRWETQYF.

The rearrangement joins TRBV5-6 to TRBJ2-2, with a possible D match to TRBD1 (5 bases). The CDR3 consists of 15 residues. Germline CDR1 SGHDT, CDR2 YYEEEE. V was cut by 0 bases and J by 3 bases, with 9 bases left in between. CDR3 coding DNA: TGTGCCAGCAGCTTGGTAGGACACCACACCGGGGAGCTGTTTTTT. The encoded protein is CASSLVGHHTGELFF.

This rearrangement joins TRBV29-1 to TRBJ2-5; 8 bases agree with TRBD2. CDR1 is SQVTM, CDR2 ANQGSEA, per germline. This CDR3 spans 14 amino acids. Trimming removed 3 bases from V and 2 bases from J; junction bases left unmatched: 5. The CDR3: CSVESGRRQETQYF. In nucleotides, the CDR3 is TGCAGCGTTGAGAGCGGGAGAAGGCAAGAGACCCAGTACTTC.

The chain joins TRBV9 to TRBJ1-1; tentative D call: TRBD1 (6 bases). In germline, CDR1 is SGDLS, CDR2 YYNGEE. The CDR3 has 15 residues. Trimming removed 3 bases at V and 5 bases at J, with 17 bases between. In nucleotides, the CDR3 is TGTGCCAGCAGCGAGGGGGGGGCGGGTGGTACTGAAGCTTTCTTT. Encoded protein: CASSEGGAGGTEAFF.

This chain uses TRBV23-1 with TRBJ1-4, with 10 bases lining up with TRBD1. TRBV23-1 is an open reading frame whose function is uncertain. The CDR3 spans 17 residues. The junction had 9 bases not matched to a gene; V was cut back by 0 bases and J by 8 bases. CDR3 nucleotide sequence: TGCGCCAGCAGTCAATCGGGGGACCGGGACAGGGGCGAAAAACTGTTTTTT. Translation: CASSQSGDRDRGEKLFF.

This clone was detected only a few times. Here the CDR3 reads CASKTGTGRIWDTQYF. In nucleotides, the CDR3 is TGTGCCAGCAAGACCGGGACAGGTAGAATCTGGGATACGCAGTATTTT. The chain combines TRBV27 with TRBJ2-3, with 8 positions matching TRBD1. This CDR3 spans 16 amino acids. V trimming: 7 bases; J trimming: 6 bases; junction bases outside the gene matches: 15. Germline V gives CDR1 MNHEY, CDR2 SMNVEV (reference sequence).

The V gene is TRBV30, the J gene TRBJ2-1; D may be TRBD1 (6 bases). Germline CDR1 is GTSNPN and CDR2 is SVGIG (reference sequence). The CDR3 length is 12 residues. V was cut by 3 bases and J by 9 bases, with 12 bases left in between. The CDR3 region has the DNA TGTGCCTGGAGATCCGGGACACCTGAGCAGTTCTTC. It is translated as CAWRSGTPEQFF.

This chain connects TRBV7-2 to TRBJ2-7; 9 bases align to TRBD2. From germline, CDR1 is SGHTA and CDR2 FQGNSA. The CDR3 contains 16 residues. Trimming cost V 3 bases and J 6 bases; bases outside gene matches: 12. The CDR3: CASSFPPPGLAPEQYF. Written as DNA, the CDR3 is TGTGCCAGCAGCTTCCCCCCCCCGGGACTAGCTCCCGAGCAGTACTTC.

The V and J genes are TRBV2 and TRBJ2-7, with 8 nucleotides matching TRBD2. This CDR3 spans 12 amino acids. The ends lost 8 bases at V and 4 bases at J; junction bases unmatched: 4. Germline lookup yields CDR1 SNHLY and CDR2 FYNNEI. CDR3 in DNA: TGTGCCAGCCGACGGGGGGGATACGAGCAGTACTTC. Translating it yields CASRRGGYEQYF.

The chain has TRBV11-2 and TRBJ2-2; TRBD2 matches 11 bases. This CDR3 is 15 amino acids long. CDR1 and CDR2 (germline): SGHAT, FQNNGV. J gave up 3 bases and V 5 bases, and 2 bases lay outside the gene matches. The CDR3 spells CASSLGLADTGELFF. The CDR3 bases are TGTGCCAGCAGCCTGGGACTAGCGGACACCGGGGAGCTGTTTTTT.

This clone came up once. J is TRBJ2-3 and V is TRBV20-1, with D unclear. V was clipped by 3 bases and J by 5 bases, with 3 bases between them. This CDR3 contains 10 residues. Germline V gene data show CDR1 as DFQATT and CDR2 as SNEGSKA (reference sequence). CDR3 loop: CSASIDTQYF. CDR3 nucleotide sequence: TGCAGTGCTAGTATAGATACGCAGTATTTT.

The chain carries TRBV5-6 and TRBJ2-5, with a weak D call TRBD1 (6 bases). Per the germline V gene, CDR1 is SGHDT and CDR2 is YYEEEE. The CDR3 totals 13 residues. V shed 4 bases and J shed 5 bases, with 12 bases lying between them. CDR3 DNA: TGTGCCAGCAGCCTTGCAGGGGTGGAGACCCAGTACTTC. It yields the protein CASSLAGVETQYF.

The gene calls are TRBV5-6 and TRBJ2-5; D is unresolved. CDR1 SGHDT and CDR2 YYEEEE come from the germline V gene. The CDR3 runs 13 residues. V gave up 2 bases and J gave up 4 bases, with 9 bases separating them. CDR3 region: CASSFSRGETQYF. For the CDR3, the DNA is TGTGCCAGCAGCTTCTCGAGAGGAGAGACCCAGTACTTC.

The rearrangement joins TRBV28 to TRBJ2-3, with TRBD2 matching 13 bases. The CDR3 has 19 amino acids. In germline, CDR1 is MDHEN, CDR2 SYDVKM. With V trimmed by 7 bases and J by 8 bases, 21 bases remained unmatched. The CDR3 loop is CASNSPSGLAGSRHVTQYF. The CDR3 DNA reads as TGTGCCAGCAACTCGCCATCGGGACTAGCGGGAAGCCGACATGTTACGCAGTATTTT.

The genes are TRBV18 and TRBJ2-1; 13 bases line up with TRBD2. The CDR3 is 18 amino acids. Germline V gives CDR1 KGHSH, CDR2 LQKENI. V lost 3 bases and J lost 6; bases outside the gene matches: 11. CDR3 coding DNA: TGTGCCAGCTCACCCGCACTAGCGGGGGGGCCCCGAAGCAATGAGCAGTTCTTC. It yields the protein CASSPALAGGPRSNEQFF. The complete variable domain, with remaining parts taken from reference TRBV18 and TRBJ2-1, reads NAGVMQNPRHLVRRRGQEARLRCSPMKGHSHVYWYRQLPEEGLKFMVYLQKENIIDESGMPKERFSAEFPKEGPSILRIQQVVRGDSAAYFCASSPALAGGPRSNEQFFGPGTRLTVL.